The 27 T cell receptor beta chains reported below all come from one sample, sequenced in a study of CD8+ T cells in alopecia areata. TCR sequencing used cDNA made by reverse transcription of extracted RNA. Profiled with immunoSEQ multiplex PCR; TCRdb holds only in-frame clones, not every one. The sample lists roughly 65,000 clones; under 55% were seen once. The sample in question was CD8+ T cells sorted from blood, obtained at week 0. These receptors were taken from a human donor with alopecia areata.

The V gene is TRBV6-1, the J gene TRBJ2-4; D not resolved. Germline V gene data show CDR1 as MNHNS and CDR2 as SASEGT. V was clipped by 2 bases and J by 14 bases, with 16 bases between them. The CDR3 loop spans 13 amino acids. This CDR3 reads CASSETSEKVEYF. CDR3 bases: TGTGCCAGCAGTGAAACCTCAGAGAAGGTGGAGTACTTC.

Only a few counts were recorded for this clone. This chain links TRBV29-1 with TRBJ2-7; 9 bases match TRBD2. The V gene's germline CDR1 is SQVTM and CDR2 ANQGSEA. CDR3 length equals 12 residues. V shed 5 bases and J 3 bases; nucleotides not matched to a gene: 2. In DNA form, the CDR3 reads TGCAGCGTTATGACTAGCGGCTACGAGCAGTACTTC. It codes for CSVMTSGYEQYF.

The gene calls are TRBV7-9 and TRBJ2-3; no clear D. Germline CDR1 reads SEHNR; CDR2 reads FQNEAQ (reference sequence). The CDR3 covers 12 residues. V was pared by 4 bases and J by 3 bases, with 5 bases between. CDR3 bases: TGTGCCAGCAGCTCCTCTACAGATACGCAGTATTTT. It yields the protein CASSSSTDTQYF. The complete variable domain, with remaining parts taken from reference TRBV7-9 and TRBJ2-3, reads DTGVSQNPRHKITKRGQNVTFRCDPISEHNRLYWYRQTLGQGPEFLTYFQNEAQLEKSRLLSDRFSAERPKGSFSTLEIQRTEQGDSAMYLCASSSSTDTQYFGPGTRLTVL.

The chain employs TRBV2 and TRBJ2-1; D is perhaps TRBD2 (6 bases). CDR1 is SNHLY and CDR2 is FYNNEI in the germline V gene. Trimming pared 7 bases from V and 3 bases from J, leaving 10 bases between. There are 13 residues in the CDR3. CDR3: CASTIAVYNEQFF. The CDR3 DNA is TGTGCCAGCACTATAGCGGTCTACAATGAGCAGTTCTTC.

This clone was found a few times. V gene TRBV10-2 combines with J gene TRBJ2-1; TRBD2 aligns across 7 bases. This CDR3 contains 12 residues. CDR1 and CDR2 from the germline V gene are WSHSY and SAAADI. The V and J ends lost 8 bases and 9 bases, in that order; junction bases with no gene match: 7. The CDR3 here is CASALLAFEQFF. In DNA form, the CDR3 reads TGCGCCAGCGCCCTACTAGCGTTTGAGCAGTTCTTC.

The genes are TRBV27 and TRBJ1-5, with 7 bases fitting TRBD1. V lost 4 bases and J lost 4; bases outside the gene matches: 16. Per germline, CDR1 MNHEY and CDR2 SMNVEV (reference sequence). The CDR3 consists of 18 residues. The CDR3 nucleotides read TGTGCCAGCAGTTCCCAGGATAGGGACAGAACTAAAAATCAGCCCCAGCATTTT. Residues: CASSSQDRDRTKNQPQHF.

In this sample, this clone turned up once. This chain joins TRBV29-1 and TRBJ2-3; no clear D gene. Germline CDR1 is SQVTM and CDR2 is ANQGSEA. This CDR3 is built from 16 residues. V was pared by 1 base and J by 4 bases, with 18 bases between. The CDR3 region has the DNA TGCAGCGTTGAAGGGTTAGACAAGCGTTGGGCAGATACGCAGTATTTT. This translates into CSVEGLDKRWADTQYF.

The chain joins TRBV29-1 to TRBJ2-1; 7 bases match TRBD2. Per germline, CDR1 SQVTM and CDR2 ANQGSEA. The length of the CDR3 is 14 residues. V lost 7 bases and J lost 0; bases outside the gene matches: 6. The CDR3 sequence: CSAAAGSSYNEQFF. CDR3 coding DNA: TGCAGCGCCGCAGCGGGGAGCTCCTACAATGAGCAGTTCTTC.

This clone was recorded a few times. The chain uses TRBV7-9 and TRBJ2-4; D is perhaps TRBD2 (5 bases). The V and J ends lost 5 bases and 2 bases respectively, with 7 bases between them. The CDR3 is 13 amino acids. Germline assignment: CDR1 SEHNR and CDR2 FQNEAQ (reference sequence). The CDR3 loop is CASSPSPKNIQYF. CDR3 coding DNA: TGTGCCAGCAGCCCTAGCCCCAAAAACATTCAGTACTTC.

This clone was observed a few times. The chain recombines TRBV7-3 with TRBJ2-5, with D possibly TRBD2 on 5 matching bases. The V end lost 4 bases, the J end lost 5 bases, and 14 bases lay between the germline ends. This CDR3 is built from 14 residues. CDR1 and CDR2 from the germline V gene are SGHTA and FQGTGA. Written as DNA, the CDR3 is TGTGCCAGCAGCTCGCTCGGGGATTTGGAGACCCAGTACTTC. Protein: CASSSLGDLETQYF.

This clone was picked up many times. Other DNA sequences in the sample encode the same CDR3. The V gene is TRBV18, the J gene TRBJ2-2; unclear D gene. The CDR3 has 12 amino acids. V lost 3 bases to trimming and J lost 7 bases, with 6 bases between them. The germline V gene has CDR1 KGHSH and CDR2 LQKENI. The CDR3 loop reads CASSPGGGELFF. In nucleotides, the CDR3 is TGTGCCAGCTCACCTGGTGGCGGGGAGCTGTTTTTT.

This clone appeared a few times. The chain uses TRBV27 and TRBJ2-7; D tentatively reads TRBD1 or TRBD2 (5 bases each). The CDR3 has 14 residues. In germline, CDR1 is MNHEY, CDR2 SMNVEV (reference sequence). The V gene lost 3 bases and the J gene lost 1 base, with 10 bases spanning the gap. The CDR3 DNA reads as TGTGCCAGCAGTTTGGGACGCCGATCCTACGAGCAGTACTTC. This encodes CASSLGRRSYEQYF.

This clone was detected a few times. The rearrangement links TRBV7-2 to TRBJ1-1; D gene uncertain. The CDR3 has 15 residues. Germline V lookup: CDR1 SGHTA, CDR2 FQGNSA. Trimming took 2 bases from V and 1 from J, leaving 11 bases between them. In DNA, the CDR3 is TGTGCCAGCAGCTTAAGGTCCGAGGGGAACACTGAAGCTTTCTTT. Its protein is CASSLRSEGNTEAFF.

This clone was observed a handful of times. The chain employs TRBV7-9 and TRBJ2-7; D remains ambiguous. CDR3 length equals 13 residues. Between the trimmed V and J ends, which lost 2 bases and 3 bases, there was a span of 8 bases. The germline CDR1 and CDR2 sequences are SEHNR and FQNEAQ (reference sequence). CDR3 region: CASSLRDNYEQYF. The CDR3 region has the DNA TGTGCCAGCAGCTTAAGGGATAACTACGAGCAGTACTTC.

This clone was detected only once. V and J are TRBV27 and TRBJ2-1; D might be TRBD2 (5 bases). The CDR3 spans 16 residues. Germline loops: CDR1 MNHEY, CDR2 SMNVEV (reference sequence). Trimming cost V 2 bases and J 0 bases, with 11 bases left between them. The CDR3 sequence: CASSLGLPSSYNEQFF. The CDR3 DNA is TGTGCCAGCAGTTTAGGACTCCCGAGCTCCTACAATGAGCAGTTCTTC.

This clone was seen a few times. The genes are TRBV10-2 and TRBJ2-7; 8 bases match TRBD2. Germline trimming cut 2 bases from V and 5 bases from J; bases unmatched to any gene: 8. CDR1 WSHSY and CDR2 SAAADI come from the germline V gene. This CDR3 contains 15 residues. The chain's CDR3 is CASSEMGLEIHEQYF. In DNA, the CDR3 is TGCGCCAGCAGTGAGATGGGACTAGAGATCCACGAGCAGTACTTC.

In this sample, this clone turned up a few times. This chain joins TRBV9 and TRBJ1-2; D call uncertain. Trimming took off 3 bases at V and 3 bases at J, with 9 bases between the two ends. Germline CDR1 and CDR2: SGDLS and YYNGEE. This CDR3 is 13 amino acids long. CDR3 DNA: TGTGCCAGCAGCGGACCTGGCTACTATGGCTACACCTTC. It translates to CASSGPGYYGYTF.

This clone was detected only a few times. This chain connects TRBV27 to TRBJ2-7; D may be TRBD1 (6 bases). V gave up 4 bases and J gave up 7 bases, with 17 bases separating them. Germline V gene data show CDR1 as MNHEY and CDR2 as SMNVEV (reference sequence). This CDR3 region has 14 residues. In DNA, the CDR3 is TGTGCCAGCAGTTGGGCAGGGGATACGAAGGAGCAGTACTTC. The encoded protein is CASSWAGDTKEQYF.

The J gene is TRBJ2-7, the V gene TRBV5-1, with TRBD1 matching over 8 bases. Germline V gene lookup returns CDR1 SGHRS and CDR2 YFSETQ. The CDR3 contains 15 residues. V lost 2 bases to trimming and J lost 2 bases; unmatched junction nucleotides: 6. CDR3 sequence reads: CASSLQTGATYEQYF. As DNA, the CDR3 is TGCGCCAGCAGCTTACAGACAGGGGCAACCTACGAGCAGTACTTC.

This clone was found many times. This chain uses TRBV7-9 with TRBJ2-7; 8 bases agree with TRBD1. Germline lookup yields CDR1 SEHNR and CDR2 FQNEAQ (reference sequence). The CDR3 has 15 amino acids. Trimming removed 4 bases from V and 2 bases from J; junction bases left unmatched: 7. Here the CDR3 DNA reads TGTGCCAGCAGCTATTCGCAGGGGGCGACCTACGAGCAGTACTTC. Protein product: CASSYSQGATYEQYF.

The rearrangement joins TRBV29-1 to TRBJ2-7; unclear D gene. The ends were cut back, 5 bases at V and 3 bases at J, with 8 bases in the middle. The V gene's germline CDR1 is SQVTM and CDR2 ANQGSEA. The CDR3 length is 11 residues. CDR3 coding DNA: TGCAGCGTTAGGATCGGCTACGAGCAGTACTTC. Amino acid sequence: CSVRIGYEQYF.

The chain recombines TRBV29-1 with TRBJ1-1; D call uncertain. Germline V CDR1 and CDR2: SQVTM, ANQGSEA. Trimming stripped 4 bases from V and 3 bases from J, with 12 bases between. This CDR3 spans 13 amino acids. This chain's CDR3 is CSVVREEYTEAFF. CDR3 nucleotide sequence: TGCAGCGTTGTCCGGGAGGAGTACACTGAAGCTTTCTTT.

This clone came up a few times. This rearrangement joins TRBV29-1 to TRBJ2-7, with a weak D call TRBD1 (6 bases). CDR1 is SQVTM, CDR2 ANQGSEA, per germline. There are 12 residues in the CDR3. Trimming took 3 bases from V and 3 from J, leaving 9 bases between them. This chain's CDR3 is CSVDRGDYEQYF. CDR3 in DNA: TGCAGCGTTGACAGGGGTGACTACGAGCAGTACTTC.

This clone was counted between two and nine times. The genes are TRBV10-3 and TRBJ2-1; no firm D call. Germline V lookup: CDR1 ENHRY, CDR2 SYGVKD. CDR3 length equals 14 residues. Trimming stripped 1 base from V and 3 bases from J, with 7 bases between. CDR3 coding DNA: TGTGCCATCAGTGAGTTGGCTTACTACAATGAGCAGTTCTTC. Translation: CAISELAYYNEQFF.

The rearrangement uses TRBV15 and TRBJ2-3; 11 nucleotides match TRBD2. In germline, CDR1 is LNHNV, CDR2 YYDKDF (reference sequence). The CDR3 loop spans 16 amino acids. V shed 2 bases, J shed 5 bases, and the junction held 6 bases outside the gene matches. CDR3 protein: CATSRLAGGVGDTQYF. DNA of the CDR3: TGTGCCACCAGCAGACTAGCGGGAGGAGTAGGAGATACGCAGTATTTT.

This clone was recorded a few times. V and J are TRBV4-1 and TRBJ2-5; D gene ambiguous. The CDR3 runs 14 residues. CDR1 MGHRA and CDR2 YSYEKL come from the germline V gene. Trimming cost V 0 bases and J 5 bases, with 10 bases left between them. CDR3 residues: CASSQEPGSETQYF. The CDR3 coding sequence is TGCGCCAGCAGCCAAGAGCCCGGCTCGGAGACCCAGTACTTC.

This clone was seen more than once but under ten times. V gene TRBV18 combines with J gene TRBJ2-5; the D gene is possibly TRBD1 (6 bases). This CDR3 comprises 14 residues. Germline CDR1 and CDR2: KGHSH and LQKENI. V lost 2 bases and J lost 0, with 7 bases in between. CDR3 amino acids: CASSPWDNQETQYF. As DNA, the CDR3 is TGTGCCAGCTCACCATGGGACAACCAAGAGACCCAGTACTTC.